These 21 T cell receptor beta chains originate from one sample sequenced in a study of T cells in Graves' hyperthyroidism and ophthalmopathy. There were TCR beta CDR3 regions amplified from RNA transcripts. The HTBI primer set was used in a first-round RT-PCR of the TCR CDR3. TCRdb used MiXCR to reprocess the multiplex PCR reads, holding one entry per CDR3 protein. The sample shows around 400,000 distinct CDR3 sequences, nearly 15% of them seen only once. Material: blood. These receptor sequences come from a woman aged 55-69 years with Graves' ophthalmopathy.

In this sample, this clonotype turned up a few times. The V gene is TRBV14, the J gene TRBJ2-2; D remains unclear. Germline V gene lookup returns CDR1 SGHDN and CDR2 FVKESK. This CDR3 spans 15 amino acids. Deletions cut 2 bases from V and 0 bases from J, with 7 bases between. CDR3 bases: TGTGCCAGCAGCCAATTTTCTGCGAACACCGGGGAGCTGTTTTTT. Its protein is CASSQFSANTGELFF.

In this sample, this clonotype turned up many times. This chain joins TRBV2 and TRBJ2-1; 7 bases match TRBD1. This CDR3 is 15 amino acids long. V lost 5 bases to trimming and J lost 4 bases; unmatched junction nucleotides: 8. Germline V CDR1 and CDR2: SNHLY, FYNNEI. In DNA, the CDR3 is TGTGCCAGCAGTCCGGACAGGTTCGTTTACAATGAGCAGTTCTTC. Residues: CASSPDRFVYNEQFF.

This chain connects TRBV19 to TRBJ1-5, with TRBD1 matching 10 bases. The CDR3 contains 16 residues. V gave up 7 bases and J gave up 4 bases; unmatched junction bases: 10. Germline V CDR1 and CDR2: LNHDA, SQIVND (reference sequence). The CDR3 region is CASMGTGDARNQPQHF. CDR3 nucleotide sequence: TGTGCCAGTATGGGGACAGGGGACGCCCGAAATCAGCCCCAGCATTTT.

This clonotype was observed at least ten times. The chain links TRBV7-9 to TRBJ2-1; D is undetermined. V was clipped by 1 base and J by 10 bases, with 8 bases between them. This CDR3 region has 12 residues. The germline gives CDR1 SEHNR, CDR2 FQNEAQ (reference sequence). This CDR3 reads CASSLGLQEQFF. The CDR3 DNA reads TGTGCCAGCAGCTTAGGATTACAGGAGCAGTTCTTC.

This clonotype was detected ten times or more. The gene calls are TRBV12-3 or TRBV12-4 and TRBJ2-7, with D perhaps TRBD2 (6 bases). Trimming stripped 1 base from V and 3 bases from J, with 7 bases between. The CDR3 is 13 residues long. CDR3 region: CASSLGTNYEQYF. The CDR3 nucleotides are TGTGCCAGCAGTTTAGGGACTAACTACGAGCAGTACTTC.

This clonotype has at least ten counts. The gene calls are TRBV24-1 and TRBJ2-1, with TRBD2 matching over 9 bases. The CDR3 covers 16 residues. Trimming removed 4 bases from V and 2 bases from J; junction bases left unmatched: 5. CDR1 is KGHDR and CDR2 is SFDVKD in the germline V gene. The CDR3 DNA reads TGTGCCACCAGTGACGAGACTAGCGGACCCTACAATGAGCAGTTCTTC. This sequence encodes CATSDETSGPYNEQFF.

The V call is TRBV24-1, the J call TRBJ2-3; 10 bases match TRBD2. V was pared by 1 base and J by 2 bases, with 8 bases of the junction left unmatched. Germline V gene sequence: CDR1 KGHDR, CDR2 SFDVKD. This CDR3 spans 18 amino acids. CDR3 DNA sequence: TGTGCCACCAGTGATTTCACTAGGACTAGCGGTGACACAGATACGCAGTATTTT. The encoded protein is CATSDFTRTSGDTDTQYF.

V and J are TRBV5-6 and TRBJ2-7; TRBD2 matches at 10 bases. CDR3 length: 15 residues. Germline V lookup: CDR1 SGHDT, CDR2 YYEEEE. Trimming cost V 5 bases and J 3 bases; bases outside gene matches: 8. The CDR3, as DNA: TGTGCCAGCAGTTGGAGGCGGACTAGCGGCTACGAGCAGTACTTC. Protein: CASSWRRTSGYEQYF.

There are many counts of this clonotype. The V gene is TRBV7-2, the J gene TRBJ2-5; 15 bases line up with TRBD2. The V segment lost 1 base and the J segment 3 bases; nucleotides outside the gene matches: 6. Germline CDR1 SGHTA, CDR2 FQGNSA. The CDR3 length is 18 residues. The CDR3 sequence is CASSLGRGTSGRKETQYF. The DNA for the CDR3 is TGTGCCAGCAGCTTAGGGCGTGGGACTAGCGGGAGGAAAGAGACCCAGTACTTC. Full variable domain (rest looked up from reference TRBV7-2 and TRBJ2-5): GAGVSQSPSNKVTEKGKDVELRCDPISGHTALYWYRQSLGQGLEFLIYFQGNSAPDKSGLPSDRFSAERTGGSVSTLTIQRTQQEDSAVYLCASSLGRGTSGRKETQYFGPGTRLLVL.

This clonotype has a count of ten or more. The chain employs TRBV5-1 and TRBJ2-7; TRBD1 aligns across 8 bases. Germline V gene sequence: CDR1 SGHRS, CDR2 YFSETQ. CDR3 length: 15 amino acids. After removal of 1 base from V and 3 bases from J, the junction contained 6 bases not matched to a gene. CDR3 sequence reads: CASSLSVTGDYEQYF. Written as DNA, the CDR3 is TGCGCCAGCAGCTTGTCCGTGACAGGGGACTACGAGCAGTACTTC.

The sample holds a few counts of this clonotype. The chain's CDR3 is CASSKTGGAGELFF. DNA for the CDR3: TGTGCCAGCAGCAAAACTGGGGGCGCCGGGGAGCTGTTTTTT. The chain combines TRBV7-3 with TRBJ2-2, with D perhaps matching TRBD1 (6 bases). Germline V lookup: CDR1 SGHTA, CDR2 FQGTGA. The V gene lost 5 bases and the J gene lost 6 bases, with 13 bases spanning the gap. This CDR3 contains 14 residues.

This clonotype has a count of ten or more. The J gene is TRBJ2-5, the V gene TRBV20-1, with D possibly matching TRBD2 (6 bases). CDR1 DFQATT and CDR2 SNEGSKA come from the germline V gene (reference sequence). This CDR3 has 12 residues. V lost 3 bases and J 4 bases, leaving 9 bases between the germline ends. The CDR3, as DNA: TGCAGTGCTAGGGGAGGTTCAGAGACCCAGTACTTC. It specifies CSARGGSETQYF.

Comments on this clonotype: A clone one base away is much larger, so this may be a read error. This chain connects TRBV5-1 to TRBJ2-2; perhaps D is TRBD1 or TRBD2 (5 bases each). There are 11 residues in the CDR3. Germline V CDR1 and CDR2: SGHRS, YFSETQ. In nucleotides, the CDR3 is TGCGCCAGCGGGGCAGTCGGGGAGCTGTCTTTT. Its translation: CASGAVGELSF.

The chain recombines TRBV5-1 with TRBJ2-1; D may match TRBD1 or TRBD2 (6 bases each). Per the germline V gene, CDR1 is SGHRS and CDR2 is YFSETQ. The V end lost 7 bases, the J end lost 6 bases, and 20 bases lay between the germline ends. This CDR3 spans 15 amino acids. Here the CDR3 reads CASAPGAGISNEQFF. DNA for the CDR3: TGCGCCAGCGCCCCGGGGGCGGGGATTTCCAATGAGCAGTTCTTC.

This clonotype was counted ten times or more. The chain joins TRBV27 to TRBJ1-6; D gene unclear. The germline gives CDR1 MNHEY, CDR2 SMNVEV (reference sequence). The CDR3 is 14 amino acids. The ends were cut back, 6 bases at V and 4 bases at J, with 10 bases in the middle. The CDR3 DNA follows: TGTGCCAGCAGCTCCCGAGGGTATAATTCACCCCTCCACTTT. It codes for CASSSRGYNSPLHF.

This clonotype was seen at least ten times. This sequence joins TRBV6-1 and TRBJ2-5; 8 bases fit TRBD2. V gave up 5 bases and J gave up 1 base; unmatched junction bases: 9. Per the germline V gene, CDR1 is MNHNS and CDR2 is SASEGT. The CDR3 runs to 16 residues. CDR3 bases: TGTGCCAGCAGTCCCCCCAGAGCGGGGGCCCAAGAGACCCAGTACTTC. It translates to CASSPPRAGAQETQYF.

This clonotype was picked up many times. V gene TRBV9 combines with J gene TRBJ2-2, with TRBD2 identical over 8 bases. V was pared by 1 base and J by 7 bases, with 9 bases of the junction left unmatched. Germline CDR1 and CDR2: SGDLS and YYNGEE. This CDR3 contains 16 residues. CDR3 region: CASSVLREGQGGELFF. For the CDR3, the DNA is TGTGCCAGCAGCGTATTACGGGAGGGCCAGGGCGGGGAGCTGTTTTTT.

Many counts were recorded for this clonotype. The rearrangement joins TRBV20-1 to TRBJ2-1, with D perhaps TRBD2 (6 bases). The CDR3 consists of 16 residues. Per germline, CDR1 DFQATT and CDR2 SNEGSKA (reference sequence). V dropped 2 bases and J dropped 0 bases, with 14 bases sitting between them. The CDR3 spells CSARPPVAASYNEQFF. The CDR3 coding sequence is TGCAGTGCTAGACCACCAGTAGCGGCCTCCTACAATGAGCAGTTCTTC.

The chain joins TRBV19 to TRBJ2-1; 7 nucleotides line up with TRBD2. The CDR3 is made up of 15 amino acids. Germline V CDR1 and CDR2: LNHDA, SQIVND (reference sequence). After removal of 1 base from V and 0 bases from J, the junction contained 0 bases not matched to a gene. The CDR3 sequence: CASSIGTSSYNEQFF. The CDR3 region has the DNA TGTGCCAGTAGTATAGGGACTAGCTCCTACAATGAGCAGTTCTTC.

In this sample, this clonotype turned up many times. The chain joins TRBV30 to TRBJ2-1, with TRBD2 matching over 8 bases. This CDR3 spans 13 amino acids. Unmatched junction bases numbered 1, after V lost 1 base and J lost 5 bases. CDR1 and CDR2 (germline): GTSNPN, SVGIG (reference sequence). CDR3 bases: TGTGCCTGGAGTGACGGGAGGGACAATGAGCAGTTCTTC. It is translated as CAWSDGRDNEQFF.

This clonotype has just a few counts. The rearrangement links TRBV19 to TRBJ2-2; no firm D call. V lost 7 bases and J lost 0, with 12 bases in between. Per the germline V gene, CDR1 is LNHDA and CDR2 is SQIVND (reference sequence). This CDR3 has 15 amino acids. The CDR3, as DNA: TGTGCCAGTAAGAGGAGCACCTCGAACACCGGGGAGCTGTTTTTT. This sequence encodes CASKRSTSNTGELFF.